The following is a T cell receptor (beta chain) sequence with its context. Its cognate antigen is unknown. The assay was immunoSEQ multiplex PCR, and TCRdb's table has in-frame clones only and misses some. The table lists 100,000 to 150,000 clones, more than 95% of them singletons. The data derive from a study of cytomegalovirus exposure and HLA in healthy donors. General observations from the study: The classifier, whose performance was assessed in both the original and validation cohorts, reportedly diagnosed cytomegalovirus status with high specificity and sensitivity. Rare TCR sequences dominated, though some public TCRs recurred in many donors. The study recorded more than 150 TCR beta chains that were cytomegalovirus-associated.

This CDR3 has 13 amino acids. Per germline, CDR1 SEHNR and CDR2 FQNEAQ (reference sequence). V was shortened by 4 bases and J by 4 bases, with 10 bases between the two germline ends. This receptor was identified in a man aged 18-30 years in good health and CMV-seronegative. The genes are TRBV7-9 and TRBJ1-2; D ambiguous. Sequencing input: PBMCs. The CDR3 here is CASSSGRSYGYTF. CDR3 coding DNA: TGTGCCAGCAGCTCGGGGAGGTCCTATGGCTACACCTTC.